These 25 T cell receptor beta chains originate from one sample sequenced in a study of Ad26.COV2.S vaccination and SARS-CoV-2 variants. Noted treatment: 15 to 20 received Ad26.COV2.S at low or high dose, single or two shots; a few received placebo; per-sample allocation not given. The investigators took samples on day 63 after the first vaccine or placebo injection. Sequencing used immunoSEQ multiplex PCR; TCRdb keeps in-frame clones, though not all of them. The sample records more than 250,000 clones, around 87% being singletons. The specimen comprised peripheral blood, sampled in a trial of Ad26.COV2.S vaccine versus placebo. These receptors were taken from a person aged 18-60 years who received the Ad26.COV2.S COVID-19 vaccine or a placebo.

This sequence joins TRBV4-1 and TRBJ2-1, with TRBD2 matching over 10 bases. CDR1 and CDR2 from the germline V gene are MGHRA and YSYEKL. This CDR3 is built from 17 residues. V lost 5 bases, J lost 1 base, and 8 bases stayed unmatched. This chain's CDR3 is CASSRAGTSVSYNEQFF. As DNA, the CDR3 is TGCGCCAGCAGCAGAGCCGGGACTAGCGTTTCCTACAATGAGCAGTTCTTC.

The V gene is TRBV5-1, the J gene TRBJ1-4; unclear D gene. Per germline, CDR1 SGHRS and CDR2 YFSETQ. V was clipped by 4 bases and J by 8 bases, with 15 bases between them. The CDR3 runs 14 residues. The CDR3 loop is CASSPLGQEEKLFF. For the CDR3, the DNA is TGCGCCAGCAGCCCGTTGGGCCAGGAAGAAAAACTGTTTTTT. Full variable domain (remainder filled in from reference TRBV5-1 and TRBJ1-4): KAGVTQTPRYLIKTRGQQVTLSCSPISGHRSVSWYQQTPGQGLQFLFEYFSETQRNKGNFPGRFSGRQFSNSRSEMNVSTLELGDSALYLCASSPLGQEEKLFFGSGTQLSVL.

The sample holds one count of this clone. CDR3 sequence reads: CASSLLGVNTEAFF. DNA of the CDR3: TGCGCCAGCAGCTTGCTCGGGGTGAACACTGAAGCTTTCTTT. The chain uses TRBV5-1 and TRBJ1-1; no clear D. Per germline, CDR1 SGHRS and CDR2 YFSETQ. This CDR3 comprises 14 residues. V lost 1 base and J lost 0, with 7 bases in between.

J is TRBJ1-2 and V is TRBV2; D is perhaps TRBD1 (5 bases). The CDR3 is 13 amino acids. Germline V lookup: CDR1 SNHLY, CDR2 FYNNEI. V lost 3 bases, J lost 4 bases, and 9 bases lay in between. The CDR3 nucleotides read TGTGCCAGCAGTGAGACAGCCCCCTATGGCTACACCTTC. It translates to CASSETAPYGYTF.

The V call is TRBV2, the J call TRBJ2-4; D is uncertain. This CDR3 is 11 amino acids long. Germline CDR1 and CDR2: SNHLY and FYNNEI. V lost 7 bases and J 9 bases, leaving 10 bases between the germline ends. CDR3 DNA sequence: TGTGCCAGCACGGTGCTGTTCATTCAGTACTTC. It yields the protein CASTVLFIQYF. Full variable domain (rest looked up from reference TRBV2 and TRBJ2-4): EPEVTQTPSHQVTQMGQEVILRCVPISNHLYFYWYRQILGQKVEFLVSFYNNEISEKSEIFDDQFSVERPDGSNFTLKIRSTKLEDSAMYFCASTVLFIQYFGAGTRLSVL.

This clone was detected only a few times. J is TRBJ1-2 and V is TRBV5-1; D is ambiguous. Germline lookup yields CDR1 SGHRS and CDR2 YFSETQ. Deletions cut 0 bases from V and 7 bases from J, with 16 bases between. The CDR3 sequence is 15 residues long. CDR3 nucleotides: TGCGCCAGCAGCTTGGAAAACAGTGGGATAGCTGGCTACACCTTC. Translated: CASSLENSGIAGYTF.

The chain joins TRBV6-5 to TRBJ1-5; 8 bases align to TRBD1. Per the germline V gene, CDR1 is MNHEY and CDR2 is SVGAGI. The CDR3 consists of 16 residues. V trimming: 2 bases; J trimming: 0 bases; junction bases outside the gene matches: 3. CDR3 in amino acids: CASSYRGQGSNQPQHF. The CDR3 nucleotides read TGTGCCAGCAGTTACAGAGGACAGGGTAGCAATCAGCCCCAGCATTTT.

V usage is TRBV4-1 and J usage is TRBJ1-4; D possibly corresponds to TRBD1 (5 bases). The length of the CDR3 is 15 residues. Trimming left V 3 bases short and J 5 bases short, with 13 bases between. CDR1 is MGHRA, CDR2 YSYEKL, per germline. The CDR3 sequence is CASSQGRAPNEKLFF. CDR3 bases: TGCGCCAGCAGCCAGGGACGGGCCCCAAATGAAAAACTGTTTTTT.

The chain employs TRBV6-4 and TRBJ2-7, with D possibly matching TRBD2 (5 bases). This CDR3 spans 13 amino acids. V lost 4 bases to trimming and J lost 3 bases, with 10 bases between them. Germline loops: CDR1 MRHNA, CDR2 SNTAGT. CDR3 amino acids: CASSVARGYEQYF. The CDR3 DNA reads TGTGCCAGCAGTGTAGCGCGCGGCTACGAGCAGTACTTC.

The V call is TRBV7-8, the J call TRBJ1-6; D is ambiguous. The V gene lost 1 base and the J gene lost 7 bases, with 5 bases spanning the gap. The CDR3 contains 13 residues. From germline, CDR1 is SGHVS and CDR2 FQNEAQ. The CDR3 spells CASSLDGNSPLHF. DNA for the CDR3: TGTGCCAGCAGCTTAGACGGAAATTCACCCCTCCACTTT. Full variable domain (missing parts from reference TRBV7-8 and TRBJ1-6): GAGVSQSPRYKVAKRGQDVALRCDPISGHVSLFWYQQALGQGPEFLTYFQNEAQLDKSGLPSDRFFAERPEGSVSTLKIQRTQQEDSAVYLCASSLDGNSPLHFGNGTRLTVT.

The DNA for the CDR3 is TGTGCCAGCAGCTTCGGAGGGGGGGAAAAGGCCTACGAGCAGTACTTC. It yields the protein CASSFGGGEKAYEQYF. The gene calls are TRBV7-9 and TRBJ2-7, with a tentative D call TRBD2 (7 bases). This CDR3 has 16 residues. Germline V gene sequence: CDR1 SEHNR, CDR2 FQNEAQ (reference sequence). Trimming removed 3 bases at V and 2 bases at J, with 17 bases between.

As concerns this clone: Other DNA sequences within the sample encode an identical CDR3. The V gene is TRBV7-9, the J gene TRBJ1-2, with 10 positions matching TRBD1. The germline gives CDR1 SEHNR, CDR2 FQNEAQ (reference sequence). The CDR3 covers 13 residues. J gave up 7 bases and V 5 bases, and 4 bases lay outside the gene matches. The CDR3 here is CASSPGTGVGYTF. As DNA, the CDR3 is TGTGCCAGCAGCCCCGGGACAGGGGTTGGCTACACCTTC.

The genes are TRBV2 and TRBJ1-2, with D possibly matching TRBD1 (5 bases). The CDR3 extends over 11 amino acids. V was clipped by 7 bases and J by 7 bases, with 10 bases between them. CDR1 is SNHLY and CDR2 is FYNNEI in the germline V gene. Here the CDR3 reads CASKGIAGYTF. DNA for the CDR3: TGTGCCAGCAAGGGGATCGCTGGCTACACCTTC.

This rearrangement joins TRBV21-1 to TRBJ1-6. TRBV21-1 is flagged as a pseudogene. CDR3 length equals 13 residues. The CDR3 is CAKGGSGNSPLHF. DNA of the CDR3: TGTGCCAAGGGGGGCAGTGGTAATTCACCCCTCCACTTT.

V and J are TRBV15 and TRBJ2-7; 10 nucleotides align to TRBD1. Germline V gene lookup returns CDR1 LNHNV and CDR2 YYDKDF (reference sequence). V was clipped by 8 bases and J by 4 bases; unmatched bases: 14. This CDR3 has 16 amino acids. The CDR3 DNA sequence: TGTGCCACCTCTCTCCTCCCGACAGGGGGCTGGTACGAGCAGTACTTC. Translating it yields CATSLLPTGGWYEQYF.

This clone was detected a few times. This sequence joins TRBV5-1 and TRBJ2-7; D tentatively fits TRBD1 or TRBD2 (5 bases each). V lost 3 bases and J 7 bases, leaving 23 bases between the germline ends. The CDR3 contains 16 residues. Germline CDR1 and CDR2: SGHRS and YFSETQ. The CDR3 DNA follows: TGCGCCAGCAGCTCAGTTTCGGGGCAGGTGACTACGGAGCAGTACTTC. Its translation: CASSSVSGQVTTEQYF. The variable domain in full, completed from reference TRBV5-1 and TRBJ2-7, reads KAGVTQTPRYLIKTRGQQVTLSCSPISGHRSVSWYQQTPGQGLQFLFEYFSETQRNKGNFPGRFSGRQFSNSRSEMNVSTLELGDSALYLCASSSVSGQVTTEQYFGPGTRLTVT.

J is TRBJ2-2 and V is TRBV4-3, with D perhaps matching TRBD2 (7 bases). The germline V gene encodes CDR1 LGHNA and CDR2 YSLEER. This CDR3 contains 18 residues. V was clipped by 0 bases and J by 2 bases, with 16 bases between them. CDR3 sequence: CASSQDWWGGQNTGELFF. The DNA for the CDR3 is TGCGCCAGCAGCCAAGATTGGTGGGGGGGCCAAAACACCGGGGAGCTGTTTTTT.

DNA of the CDR3: TGCGCCAGCAGCTTGGTGGTGGGGGCGGCCAATGAGCAGTTCTTC. It specifies CASSLVVGAANEQFF. This sequence joins TRBV5-1 and TRBJ2-1; tentatively, D is TRBD1 (6 bases). Trimming shortened V by 0 bases and J by 6 bases, and 13 bases separated the two germline ends. CDR1 and CDR2 (germline): SGHRS, YFSETQ. The CDR3 runs 15 residues.

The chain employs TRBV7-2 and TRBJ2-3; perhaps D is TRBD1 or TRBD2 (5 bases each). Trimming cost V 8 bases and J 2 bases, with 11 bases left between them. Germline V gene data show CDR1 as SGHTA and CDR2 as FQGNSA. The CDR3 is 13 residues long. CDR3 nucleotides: TGTGCCAGCCTAGCTGGGGCCACAGATACGCAGTATTTT. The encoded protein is CASLAGATDTQYF.

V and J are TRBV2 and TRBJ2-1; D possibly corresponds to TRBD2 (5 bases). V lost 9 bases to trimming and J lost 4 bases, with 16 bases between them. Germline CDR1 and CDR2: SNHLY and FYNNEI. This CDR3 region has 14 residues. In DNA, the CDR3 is TGTGCCAGTTCCAAAATAGGACTGTACAATGAGCAGTTCTTC. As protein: CASSKIGLYNEQFF. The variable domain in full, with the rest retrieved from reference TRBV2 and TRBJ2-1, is EPEVTQTPSHQVTQMGQEVILRCVPISNHLYFYWYRQILGQKVEFLVSFYNNEISEKSEIFDDQFSVERPDGSNFTLKIRSTKLEDSAMYFCASSKIGLYNEQFFGPGTRLTVL.

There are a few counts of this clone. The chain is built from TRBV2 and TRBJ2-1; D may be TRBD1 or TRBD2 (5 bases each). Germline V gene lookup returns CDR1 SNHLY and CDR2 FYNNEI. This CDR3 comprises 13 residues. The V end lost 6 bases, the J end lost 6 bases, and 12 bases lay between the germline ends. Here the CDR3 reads CASSRDQGNEQFF. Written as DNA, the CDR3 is TGTGCCAGCAGCCGGGACCAGGGCAATGAGCAGTTCTTC.

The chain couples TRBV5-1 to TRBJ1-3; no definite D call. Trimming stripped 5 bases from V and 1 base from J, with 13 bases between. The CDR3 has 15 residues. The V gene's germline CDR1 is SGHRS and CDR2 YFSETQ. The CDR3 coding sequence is TGCGCCAGCAGAGAAGGGCTTGTTTCTGGAAACACCATATATTTT. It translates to CASREGLVSGNTIYF.

CDR3 nucleotides: TGTGCCAGCAGTGGGACTACTAGCAATCAGCCCCAGCATTTT. This codes for CASSGTTSNQPQHF. The rearrangement joins TRBV6-2 or TRBV6-3 to TRBJ1-5; the D gene is possibly TRBD1 (5 bases). V was trimmed by 5 bases and J by 0 bases, leaving 8 bases between them. The CDR3 is 14 amino acids. Germline V gene data show CDR1 as MNHEY and CDR2 as SVGEGT.

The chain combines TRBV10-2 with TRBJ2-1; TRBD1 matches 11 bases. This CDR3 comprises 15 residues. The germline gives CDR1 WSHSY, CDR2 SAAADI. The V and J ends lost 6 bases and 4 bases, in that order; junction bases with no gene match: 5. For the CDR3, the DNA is TGCGCCAGCAGACCGGACAGGGGGCTATACAATGAGCAGTTCTTC. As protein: CASRPDRGLYNEQFF.

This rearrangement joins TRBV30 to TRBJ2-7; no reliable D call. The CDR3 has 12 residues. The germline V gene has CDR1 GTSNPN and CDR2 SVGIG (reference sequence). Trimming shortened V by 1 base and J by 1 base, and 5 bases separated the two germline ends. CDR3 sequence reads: CAWSGDSYEQYF. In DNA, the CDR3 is TGTGCCTGGAGTGGGGATTCCTACGAGCAGTACTTC. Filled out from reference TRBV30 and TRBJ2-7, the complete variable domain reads SQTIHQWPATLVQPVGSPLSLECTVEGTSNPNLYWYRQAAGRGLQLLFYSVGIGQISSEVPQNLSASRPQDRQFILSSKKLLLSDSGFYLCAWSGDSYEQYFGPGTRLTVT.